This is a list of T cell receptor beta chains from one sample in a study of blood T cell repertoires in COVID-19. Clones were read by immunoSEQ multiplex PCR, and TCRdb kept only the in-frame ones, dropping some. Counted here are roughly 60,000 clones, approximately 80% occurring once; the ten biggest clones make up 9.5% to 13%. Sequences were obtained from peripheral blood. The receptors were sampled from a man younger than 40 with COVID-19, enrolled during active disease. CDR3s include the opening cysteine and the closing phenylalanine or tryptophan. Each record gives: J gene, V gene, D gene, clone size, CDR3 DNA, CDR3 protein. The D gene is left open where the match is weak. Only part of the rows carry a size: once, few, many, or a class if the clone is expanded.

TRBJ2-1	TRBV3-1/TRBV3-2	TRBD2	NA	TGTGCCAGCAGCCAACCCAGCGGGAGAGGTGGAAATGAGCAGTTCTTC	CASSQPSGRGGNEQFF
TRBJ2-7	TRBV6-1	TRBD2	NA	TGTGCCAGCAGTGACGGGACTAGCGGGGCCTACGAGCAGTACTTC	CASSDGTSGAYEQYF
TRBJ1-5	TRBV25-1	NA	few	TGTGCCAGCAGTGCAGGGAGGGGGAATCAGCCCCAGCATTTT	CASSAGRGNQPQHF
TRBJ2-3	TRBV6-2/TRBV6-3	TRBD2	once	TGTGCCAGCAGCCCCCTAGCGGTCCTCACAGATACGCAGTATTTT	CASSPLAVLTDTQYF
TRBJ2-3	TRBV4-1	NA	NA	TGCGCCAGCAGTGGAAAGACTACTGAGGTTGCGGATACGCAGTATTTT	CASSGKTTEVADTQYF
TRBJ2-3	TRBV6-4	NA	once	TGTGCCAGCAGTGAGGCCAGCGGCACAGATACGCAGTATTTT	CASSEASGTDTQYF
TRBJ2-2	TRBV29-1	NA	NA	TGCAGCGTTCGAAGCGGTAACACCGGGGAGCTGTTTTTT	CSVRSGNTGELFF
TRBJ1-1	TRBV19	TRBD1	NA	TGTGCCAGTGTCAGGGGGCGAACCACTGAAGCTTTCTTT	CASVRGRTTEAFF
TRBJ1-2	TRBV19	TRBD1	NA	TGTGCCAGTAGTATCACCGGGACAGGGAGCTATGGCTACACCTTC	CASSITGTGSYGYTF
TRBJ1-2	TRBV9	TRBD1	NA	TGTGCCAGCAGCGCGACAGGGTATGGCTACACCTTC	CASSATGYGYTF
TRBJ2-3	TRBV15	NA	once	TGTGCCACCAGCAGAGATGACTTTACAGATACGCAGTATTTT	CATSRDDFTDTQYF
TRBJ1-2	TRBV19	NA	NA	TGTGCCAGTAGCATTTTGCAGGGGGGCTACACCTTC	CASSILQGGYTF
TRBJ1-4	TRBV7-2	TRBD1	NA	TGTGCCAGCAGGGGACAGGGAGCAACTAATGAAAAACTGTTTTTT	CASRGQGATNEKLFF
TRBJ2-5	TRBV14	TRBD2	NA	TGTGCCAGCAGCCAAGCGGTGTTAGCGGGACCTGTGGGAGGGGAGACCCAGTACTTC	CASSQAVLAGPVGGETQYF
TRBJ2-1	TRBV30	TRBD1	NA	TGTGCCTGGACCCTGGACAGGGGTCTTGAGCAGTTCTTC	CAWTLDRGLEQFF
TRBJ2-3	TRBV4-3	NA	NA	TGCGCCAGCAGAGGGGACACCCGCACAGATACGCAGTATTTT	CASRGDTRTDTQYF
TRBJ2-5	TRBV5-4	NA	NA	TGTGCCAGCAGCTTGGATGACATCCAAGAGACCCAGTACTTC	CASSLDDIQETQYF